Below, 32 T cell receptor beta chains from the same sample are listed, as sequenced in a study of blood T cell repertoires in COVID-19 (dated by TCRdb to about 2020). Libraries were prepared through the immunoSEQ multiplex PCR assay. TCRdb re-hosts the immuneACCESS table, in-frame sequences only. Its copies lack some clones; in the studies checked, an unresolved V gene accounts for under half of them, and the cause for the rest is not known. The table for this sample lists about 100,000 clones; approximately 80% of them were counted only once. The ten largest clones add up to 9.5% to 13% of the sample. The sequenced material came from peripheral blood. All receptors come from a woman aged 70-85 years with acute or convalescent COVID-19.

The chain is built from TRBV29-1 and TRBJ1-2; 9 nucleotides match TRBD1. The J segment lost 0 bases and the V segment lost 3 bases, leaving 14 bases of the junction unmatched. Per germline, CDR1 SQVTM and CDR2 ANQGSEA. This CDR3 is 18 amino acids long. The CDR3 here is CSVDSGGTGLSTNYGYTF. The CDR3 nucleotides are TGCAGCGTTGATTCGGGGGGGACAGGGCTTTCTACTAACTATGGCTACACCTTC. Looking up the rest from reference TRBV29-1 and TRBJ1-2 gives the full variable domain: SAVISQKPSRDICQRGTSLTIQCQVDSQVTMMFWYRQQPGQSLTLIATANQGSEATYESGFVIDKFPISRPNLTFSTLTVSNMSPEDSSIYLCSVDSGGTGLSTNYGYTFGSGTRLTVV.

The chain uses TRBV10-2 and TRBJ2-5; 9 bases are shared with TRBD2. Germline CDR1 and CDR2: WSHSY and SAAADI. Germline trimming cut 1 base from V and 5 bases from J; bases unmatched to any gene: 5. The CDR3 is 15 amino acids. Written as DNA, the CDR3 is TGCGCCAGCAGTGAGTGGCGGGGGGGCCGGGAGACCCAGTACTTC. Translated, it gives CASSEWRGGRETQYF.

V usage is TRBV5-6 and J usage is TRBJ2-2; D is uncertain. CDR3 length: 14 amino acids. Trimming stripped 1 base from V and 1 base from J, with 5 bases between. CDR1 SGHDT and CDR2 YYEEEE come from the germline V gene. The CDR3 coding sequence is TGTGCCAGCAGCTTGAACATGAACACCGGGGAGCTGTTTTTT. Translating it yields CASSLNMNTGELFF.

V gene TRBV12-3 or TRBV12-4 combines with J gene TRBJ1-2; D possibly corresponds to TRBD1 (5 bases). The CDR3 runs 12 residues. Trimming cost V 8 bases and J 7 bases, with 14 bases left between them. CDR3: CASEGAERGYTF. The CDR3 nucleotides are TGTGCCAGCGAAGGGGCAGAACGTGGCTACACCTTC.

This clone was observed a single time. The chain employs TRBV15 and TRBJ1-2; 7 bases map to TRBD1. CDR3 length: 14 amino acids. Germline lookup yields CDR1 LNHNV and CDR2 YYDKDF (reference sequence). Trimming removed 1 base from V and 5 bases from J; junction bases left unmatched: 4. The CDR3 protein is CATSRVSGGYGYTF. CDR3 DNA: TGTGCCACCAGCAGAGTTTCAGGGGGGTATGGCTACACCTTC. The entire variable domain, with the rest obtained from reference TRBV15 and TRBJ1-2, is as follows: DAMVIQNPRYQVTQFGKPVTLSCSQTLNHNVMYWYQQKSSQAPKLLFHYYDKDFNNEADTPDNFQSRRPNTSFCFLDIRSPGLGDTAMYLCATSRVSGGYGYTFGSGTRLTVV.

V gene TRBV6-6 combines with J gene TRBJ1-5; 10 bases fit TRBD1. Unmatched junction bases numbered 7, after V lost 6 bases and J lost 5 bases. CDR1 and CDR2 from the germline V gene are MNHNY and SVGAGI (reference sequence). The CDR3 runs 15 residues. The CDR3 region has the DNA TGTGCCAGCAGAGAGGGACAGGGGACCCATCAGCCCCAGCATTTT. Residues: CASREGQGTHQPQHF.

This rearrangement joins TRBV11-2 to TRBJ2-1; 9 bases fit TRBD1. Germline assignment: CDR1 SGHAT and CDR2 FQNNGV. V dropped 0 bases and J dropped 8; count of bases not matched to a gene: 5. This CDR3 comprises 15 residues. The CDR3 nucleotides are TGTGCCAGCAGCTTAGAAGGGACAGGGTTGGATGAGCAGTTCTTC. Protein product: CASSLEGTGLDEQFF.

The chain combines TRBV6-6 with TRBJ2-7, with TRBD1 matching over 9 bases. This CDR3 comprises 17 residues. Germline CDR1 MNHNY, CDR2 SVGAGI (reference sequence). Trimming at V came to 5 bases and at J to 0 bases, leaving 11 bases not matched to a gene. The CDR3 here is CASSLTGGGPTSYEQYF. The CDR3 coding sequence is TGTGCCAGCAGTCTTACAGGGGGCGGCCCCACCTCCTACGAGCAGTACTTC.

V and J are TRBV4-1 and TRBJ2-1, with D possibly being TRBD1 (5 bases). Trimming pared 0 bases from V and 2 bases from J, leaving 17 bases between. Germline assignment: CDR1 MGHRA and CDR2 YSYEKL. This CDR3 comprises 18 residues. CDR3 loop: CASSQDVSIGAPYNEQFF. The CDR3 coding sequence is TGCGCCAGCAGCCAAGATGTATCTATTGGGGCACCCTACAATGAGCAGTTCTTC.

This sequence joins TRBV30 and TRBJ2-7; 7 bases are a match to TRBD1. Germline V CDR1 and CDR2: GTSNPN, SVGIG (reference sequence). The CDR3 is 13 amino acids. The trim removed 3 bases at V and 6 bases at J, leaving 8 bases unmatched. The CDR3 DNA reads TGTGCCTGGAGGAATAAGGGGGCTGGCGAGCAGTACGTC. As protein: CAWRNKGAGEQYV.

The J gene is TRBJ1-1, the V gene TRBV6-4; D is possibly TRBD1 (5 bases). Trimming shortened V by 0 bases and J by 5 bases, and 13 bases separated the two germline ends. This CDR3 is built from 15 residues. Germline V gene data show CDR1 as MRHNA and CDR2 as SNTAGT. The CDR3 is CASSDSGRGRTEAFF. The CDR3 DNA is TGTGCCAGCAGTGACTCGGGAAGGGGCAGGACTGAAGCTTTCTTT.

This clone has just one count. Other nucleotide sequences from this sample produce the same CDR3. This chain uses TRBV15 with TRBJ2-2; D uncertain. Germline assignment: CDR1 LNHNV and CDR2 YYDKDF (reference sequence). With 0 bases removed from V and 8 bases from J, the gap between germline ends came to 7 bases. The CDR3 spans 13 residues. CDR3 nucleotide sequence: TGTGCCACCAGCAGAGATCGGGTTGGGGAGCTGTTTTTT. Amino acid sequence: CATSRDRVGELFF.

V and J are TRBV11-3 and TRBJ1-6, with D uncertain. CDR1 and CDR2 from the germline V gene are SGHNT and YENEEA. V lost 1 base, J lost 7 bases, and 5 bases lay in between. The CDR3 extends over 13 amino acids. The CDR3 loop is CASSLGQNSPLHF. CDR3 sequence (DNA): TGTGCCAGCAGCTTAGGGCAGAATTCACCCCTCCACTTT.

This rearrangement joins TRBV6-5 to TRBJ2-7; TRBD2 matches 13 bases. CDR3 length equals 15 residues. Germline values: CDR1 MNHEY, CDR2 SVGAGI. The V segment lost 6 bases and the J segment 2 bases; nucleotides outside the gene matches: 4. CDR3 coding DNA: TGTGCCAGCAGCAGACTAGCGGGGGGCCCCTACGAGCAGTACTTC. Translated, it gives CASSRLAGGPYEQYF.

The rearrangement links TRBV18 to TRBJ2-5; 7 nucleotides match TRBD1. CDR3 length equals 15 residues. Germline CDR1 and CDR2: KGHSH and LQKENI. The junction had 5 bases not matched to a gene; V was cut back by 3 bases and J by 1 base. CDR3 in amino acids: CASSPRDRLQETQYF. The CDR3 nucleotides read TGTGCCAGCTCACCCCGGGACAGACTCCAAGAGACCCAGTACTTC.

V gene TRBV4-2 combines with J gene TRBJ2-4; the match to TRBD2 covers 14 bases. The junction had 5 bases not matched to a gene; V was cut back by 1 base and J by 0 bases. This CDR3 region has 19 residues. From germline, CDR1 is LGHNA and CDR2 YNFKEQ. CDR3 nucleotides: TGTGCCAGCAGCCAAGCAGGGACTAGCGGGGGACGAGCCAAAAACATTCAGTACTTC. Translating it yields CASSQAGTSGGRAKNIQYF.

Only a few counts were recorded for this clone. The J gene is TRBJ2-2, the V gene TRBV27, with D possibly matching TRBD2 (6 bases). Germline V gene data show CDR1 as MNHEY and CDR2 as SMNVEV (reference sequence). V lost 1 base and J 5 bases, leaving 11 bases between the germline ends. The CDR3 consists of 15 residues. CDR3: CASSLLGRGTGELFF. DNA of the CDR3: TGTGCCAGCAGTTTATTAGGGCGGGGTACCGGGGAGCTGTTTTTT.

The rearrangement joins TRBV3-1 (or the pseudogene TRBV3-2) to TRBJ1-4; 9 bases align to TRBD1. J was trimmed by 8 bases and V by 3 bases; bases with no gene match: 10. This CDR3 has 16 residues. Germline V gives CDR1 LGHDT, CDR2 YNNKEL (reference sequence). Here the CDR3 DNA reads TGTGCCAGCAGCCAGGATCGGACAGGGGCGGGAGAAAAACTGTTTTTT. As protein: CASSQDRTGAGEKLFF.

The chain has TRBV6-6 and TRBJ1-1, with unresolved D. V lost 2 bases and J lost 1, with 8 bases in between. Germline CDR1 and CDR2: MNHNY and SVGAGI (reference sequence). CDR3 length: 14 amino acids. The CDR3 reads CASSYGEPNTEAFF. CDR3 nucleotide sequence: TGTGCCAGCAGTTACGGGGAGCCGAACACTGAAGCTTTCTTT.

The chain recombines TRBV12-5 with TRBJ2-7; 8 bases are a match to TRBD1. The germline gives CDR1 LGHNT, CDR2 FRNRAP. The CDR3 totals 15 residues. The trim removed 1 base at V and 3 bases at J, leaving 5 bases unmatched. The CDR3 sequence is CASGLGGTGRYEQYF. As DNA, the CDR3 is TGTGCTAGTGGTTTGGGGGGGACAGGCCGCTACGAGCAGTACTTC.

This clone was seen a few times. This chain uses TRBV7-2 with TRBJ1-2, with 12 bases lining up with TRBD1. The CDR3 is made up of 16 amino acids. The junction had 7 bases not matched to a gene; V was cut back by 0 bases and J by 8 bases. Germline V gives CDR1 SGHTA, CDR2 FQGNSA. The CDR3 region is CASSLALGQGAGGYTF. The CDR3 nucleotides are TGTGCCAGCAGCTTAGCGCTGGGACAGGGGGCTGGAGGCTACACCTTC.

In its sample, this clone was seen once. The chain employs TRBV19 and TRBJ1-3; a possible D gene is TRBD1 (5 bases). The germline V gene has CDR1 LNHDA and CDR2 SQIVND (reference sequence). CDR3 length: 15 residues. V was trimmed by 9 bases and J by 4 bases, leaving 19 bases between them. The CDR3, as DNA: TGTGCCAGCGCGTCGGGGGGGGAACGCGGAAACACCATATATTTT. It specifies CASASGGERGNTIYF.

The V gene is TRBV7-9, the J gene TRBJ2-4; 7 bases are a match to TRBD1. This CDR3 is 19 amino acids long. Germline lookup yields CDR1 SEHNR and CDR2 FQNEAQ (reference sequence). V trimming: 3 bases; J trimming: 0 bases; junction bases outside the gene matches: 14. CDR3: CASSLRRSGDRLAKNIQYF. The CDR3 region has the DNA TGTGCCAGCAGCTTGCGTCGCTCTGGGGACAGACTAGCCAAAAACATTCAGTACTTC.

V gene TRBV19 combines with J gene TRBJ2-5; D may be TRBD1 (9 bases). Germline V gives CDR1 LNHDA, CDR2 SQIVND (reference sequence). This CDR3 is built from 19 residues. Trimming shortened V by 4 bases and J by 2 bases, and 26 bases separated the two germline ends. In nucleotides, the CDR3 is TGTGCCAGTAGTACCAGGGGAGACAGGGGGGGACTAGGGCAAGAGACCCAGTACTTC. This encodes CASSTRGDRGGLGQETQYF.

This sequence joins TRBV6-1 and TRBJ2-5; 8 nucleotides align to TRBD1. The V gene end was trimmed by 3 bases and the J gene end by 4 bases; junction bases not matched to a gene: 4. The CDR3 loop spans 14 amino acids. CDR1 and CDR2 (germline): MNHNS, SASEGT. In DNA, the CDR3 is TGTGCCAGCAGTGAGGACAGGGTGGGAGAGACCCAGTACTTC. This translates into CASSEDRVGETQYF.

The chain has TRBV18 and TRBJ1-3; 8 bases line up with TRBD1. The junction had 12 bases not matched to a gene; V was cut back by 8 bases and J by 0 bases. Germline V gives CDR1 KGHSH, CDR2 LQKENI. The CDR3 totals 17 residues. The CDR3 sequence is CASVPGQDILSGNTIYF. CDR3 in DNA: TGTGCCAGCGTGCCGGGACAGGACATACTCTCTGGAAACACCATATATTTT.

The V and J genes are TRBV9 and TRBJ2-2; the D gene is possibly TRBD2 (5 bases). This CDR3 comprises 15 residues. Trimming left V 0 bases short and J 0 bases short, with 6 bases between. From germline, CDR1 is SGDLS and CDR2 YYNGEE. The chain's CDR3 is CASSVGTSNTGELFF. CDR3 sequence (DNA): TGTGCCAGCAGCGTAGGGACTTCGAACACCGGGGAGCTGTTTTTT.

V is TRBV9 and J is TRBJ2-3; TRBD1 might be the D (7 bases). This CDR3 contains 15 residues. Germline CDR1 SGDLS, CDR2 YYNGEE. V lost 8 bases and J lost 2, with 18 bases in between. CDR3 in DNA: TGTGCCAGTACCGCAGGGGGGAAAAACACAGATACGCAGTATTTT. This codes for CASTAGGKNTDTQYF.

Regarding this clone: Different DNA sequences within this sample yield the same CDR3. The chain carries TRBV7-2 and TRBJ2-3; no firm D call. Germline assignment: CDR1 SGHTA and CDR2 FQGNSA. The CDR3 covers 12 residues. The V end was cut by 4 bases, the J end by 2 bases, with 4 bases between. This chain's CDR3 is CASSSFTDTQYF. DNA of the CDR3: TGTGCCAGCAGCTCCTTCACAGATACGCAGTATTTT.

This rearrangement joins TRBV19 to TRBJ2-2; 7 nucleotides match TRBD1. CDR1 is LNHDA, CDR2 SQIVND, per germline (reference sequence). The CDR3 consists of 15 residues. Trimming at V came to 7 bases and at J to 0 bases, leaving 5 bases not matched to a gene. The CDR3 region is CASKGTAANTGELFF. In nucleotides, the CDR3 is TGTGCCAGTAAGGGGACAGCCGCGAACACCGGGGAGCTGTTTTTT.

This clone was seen just once. V gene TRBV7-2 combines with J gene TRBJ1-5, with 7 bases fitting TRBD1. Looked up from germline, CDR1 is SGHTA and CDR2 is FQGNSA. The CDR3 is made up of 15 amino acids. Losses at the gene ends were 5 bases for V and 4 bases for J; bases not matched to a gene: 8. The CDR3 DNA reads as TGTGCCAGCAGCCTTAACAGGGGTTGGAATCAGCCCCAGCATTTT. Its protein product is CASSLNRGWNQPQHF.

This clone was seen only a few times. CDR3 in amino acids: CASHGGSSNEKLFF. The CDR3 DNA follows: TGTGCCAGCCACGGGGGGAGCTCTAATGAAAAACTGTTTTTT. The rearrangement uses TRBV28 and TRBJ1-4; TRBD1 might be the D (5 bases). The germline V and J ends were trimmed by 8 bases and 3 bases, with 13 bases remaining between them. The length of the CDR3 is 14 residues. Germline V CDR1 and CDR2: MDHEN, SYDVKM.